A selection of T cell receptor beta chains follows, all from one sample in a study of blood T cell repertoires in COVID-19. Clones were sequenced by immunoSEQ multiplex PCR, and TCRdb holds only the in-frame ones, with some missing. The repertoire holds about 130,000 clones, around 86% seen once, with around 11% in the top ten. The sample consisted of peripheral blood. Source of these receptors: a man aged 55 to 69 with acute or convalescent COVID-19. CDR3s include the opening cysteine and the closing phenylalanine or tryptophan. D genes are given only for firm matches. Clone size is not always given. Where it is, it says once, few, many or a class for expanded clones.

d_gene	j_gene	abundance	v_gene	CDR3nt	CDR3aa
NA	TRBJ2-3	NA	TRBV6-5	TGTGCCAGCAGTCACCCCGACTATAGCGAGGATACGCAGTATTTT	CASSHPDYSEDTQYF
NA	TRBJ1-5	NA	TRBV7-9	TGTGCCAGCAGCTTAGAAGGGGCTGCGCCCCAGCATTTT	CASSLEGAAPQHF
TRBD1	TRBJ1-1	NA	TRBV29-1	TGCAGCGTCCGACCTCCGGGACAGCACACTGAAGCTTTCTTT	CSVRPPGQHTEAFF
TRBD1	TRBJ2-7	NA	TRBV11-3	TGTGCCAGCAGCCCGGCAGGGGGCTACGAGCAGTACTTC	CASSPAGGYEQYF
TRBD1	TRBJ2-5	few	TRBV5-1	TGCGCCAGCAGCTCCTTACCCCCCGGGACAGGGGCAGAGACCCAGTACTTC	CASSSLPPGTGAETQYF
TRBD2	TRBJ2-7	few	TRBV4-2	TGTGCCAGTAATGCGGGAGATTCCCACGAGCAGTACTTC	CASNAGDSHEQYF
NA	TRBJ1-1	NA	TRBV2	TGTGCCAGCAGTAAACAGGGCCGTACTGAAGCTTTCTTT	CASSKQGRTEAFF
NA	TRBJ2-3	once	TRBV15	TGTGCCACCAGCAGAGTAGCGGAGGGCGGCACAGATACGCAGTATTTT	CATSRVAEGGTDTQYF
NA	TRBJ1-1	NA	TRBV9	TGTGCCAGCAGCGGGACAGTGAACACTGACGCTTTCTTT	CASSGTVNTDAFF
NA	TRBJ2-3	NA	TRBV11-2	TGTGCCAGCAGCTTAGGGGGGGTATTTCGGACAGATACGCAGTATTTT	CASSLGGVFRTDTQYF
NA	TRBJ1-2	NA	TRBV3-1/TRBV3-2	TGTGCCAGCAGCCAAGGGCGGTCAGCTAACTATGGCTACACCTTC	CASSQGRSANYGYTF
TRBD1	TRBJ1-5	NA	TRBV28	TGTGCCAGCAGCAAGGACAGGGGAGGCGGTCAGCCCCAGCATTTT	CASSKDRGGGQPQHF
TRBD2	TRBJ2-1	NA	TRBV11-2	TGTGCCAGCAGCTTAGGGCGCGGGCTAGCGGCCAATGAGCAGTTCTTC	CASSLGRGLAANEQFF